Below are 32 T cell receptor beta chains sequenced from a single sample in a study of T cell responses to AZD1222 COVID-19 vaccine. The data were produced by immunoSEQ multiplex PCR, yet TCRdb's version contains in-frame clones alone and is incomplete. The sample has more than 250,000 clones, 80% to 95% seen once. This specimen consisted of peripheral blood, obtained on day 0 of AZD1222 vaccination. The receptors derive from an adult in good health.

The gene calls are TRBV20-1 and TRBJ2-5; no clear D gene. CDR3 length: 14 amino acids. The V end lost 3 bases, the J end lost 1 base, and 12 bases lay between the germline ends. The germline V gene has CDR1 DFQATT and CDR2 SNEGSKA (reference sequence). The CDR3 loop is CSASSPTPQETQYF. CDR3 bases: TGCAGTGCTAGTAGCCCAACGCCCCAAGAGACCCAGTACTTC.

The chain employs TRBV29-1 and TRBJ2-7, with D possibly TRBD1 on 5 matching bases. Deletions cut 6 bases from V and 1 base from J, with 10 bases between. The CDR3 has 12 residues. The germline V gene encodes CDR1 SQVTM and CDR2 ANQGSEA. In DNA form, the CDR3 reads TGCAGCGTCCTCAGGGATTCCTACGAGCAGTACTTC. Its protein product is CSVLRDSYEQYF.

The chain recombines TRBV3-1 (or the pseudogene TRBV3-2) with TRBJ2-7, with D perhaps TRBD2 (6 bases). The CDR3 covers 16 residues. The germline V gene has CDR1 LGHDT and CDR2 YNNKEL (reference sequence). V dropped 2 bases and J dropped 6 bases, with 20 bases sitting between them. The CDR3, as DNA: TGTGCCAGCAGCCAATTTCAATTGGGTAAGGGAGGCGAGCAGTACTTC. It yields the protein CASSQFQLGKGGEQYF.

The CDR3 DNA reads as TGTGCCAGCAGAAGGGACACTGGGGACTACGAGCAGTACTTC. Encoded protein: CASRRDTGDYEQYF. The chain links TRBV28 to TRBJ2-7; possible D gene TRBD1, 6 bases. The germline V gene has CDR1 MDHEN and CDR2 SYDVKM. Trimming left V 6 bases short and J 3 bases short, with 15 bases between. The CDR3 loop spans 14 amino acids. The whole variable domain, filled in from reference TRBV28 and TRBJ2-7, reads DVKVTQSSRYLVKRTGEKVFLECVQDMDHENMFWYRQDPGLGLRLIYFSYDVKMKEKGDIPEGYSVSREKKERFSLILESASTNQTSMYLCASRRDTGDYEQYFGPGTRLTVT.

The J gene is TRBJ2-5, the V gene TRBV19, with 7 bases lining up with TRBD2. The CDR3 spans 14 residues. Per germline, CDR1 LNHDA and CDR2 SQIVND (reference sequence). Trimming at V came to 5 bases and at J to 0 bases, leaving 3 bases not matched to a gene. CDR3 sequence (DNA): TGTGCCAGTAGTTTCGGGGGGTACCAAGAGACCCAGTACTTC. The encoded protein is CASSFGGYQETQYF.

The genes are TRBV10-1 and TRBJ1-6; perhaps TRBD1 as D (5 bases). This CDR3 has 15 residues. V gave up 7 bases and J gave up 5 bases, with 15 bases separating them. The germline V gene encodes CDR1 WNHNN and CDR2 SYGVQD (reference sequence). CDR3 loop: CASNNQGAHNSPLHF. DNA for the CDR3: TGCGCCAGCAACAACCAGGGCGCGCATAATTCACCCCTCCACTTT.

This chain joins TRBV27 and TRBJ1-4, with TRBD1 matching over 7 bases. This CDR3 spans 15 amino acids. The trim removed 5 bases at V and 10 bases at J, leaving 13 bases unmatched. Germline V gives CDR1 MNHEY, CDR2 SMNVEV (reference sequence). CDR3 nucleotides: TGTGCCAGCAGTCCTAACAGGGGTTGGTCGGGAAAACTGTTTTTT. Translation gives CASSPNRGWSGKLFF.

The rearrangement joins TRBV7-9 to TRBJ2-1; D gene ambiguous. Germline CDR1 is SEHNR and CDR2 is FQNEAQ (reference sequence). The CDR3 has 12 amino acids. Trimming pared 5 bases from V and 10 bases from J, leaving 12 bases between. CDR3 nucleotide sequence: TGTGCCAGCAGCAAGGCGGCAGGCGAGCAGTTCTTC. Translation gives CASSKAAGEQFF.

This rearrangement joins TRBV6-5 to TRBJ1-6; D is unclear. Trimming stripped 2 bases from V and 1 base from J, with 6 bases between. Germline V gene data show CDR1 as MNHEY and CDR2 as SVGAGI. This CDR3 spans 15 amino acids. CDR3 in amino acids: CASSYRVSYNSPLHF. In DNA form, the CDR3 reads TGTGCCAGCAGTTACCGGGTTTCCTATAATTCACCCCTCCACTTT.

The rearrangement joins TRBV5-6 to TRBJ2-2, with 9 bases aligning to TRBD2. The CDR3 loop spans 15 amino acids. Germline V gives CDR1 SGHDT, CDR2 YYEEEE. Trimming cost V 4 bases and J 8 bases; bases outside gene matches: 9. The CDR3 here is CASSPRTSAGGELFF. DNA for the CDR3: TGTGCCAGCAGCCCCCGGACTAGCGCCGGGGGGGAGCTGTTTTTT.

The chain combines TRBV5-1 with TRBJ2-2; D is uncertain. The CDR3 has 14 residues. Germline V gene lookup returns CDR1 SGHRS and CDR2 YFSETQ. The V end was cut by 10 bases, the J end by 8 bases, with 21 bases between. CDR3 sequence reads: CAHGSLPQKGELFF. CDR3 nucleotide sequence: TGCGCCCACGGAAGTCTCCCTCAGAAAGGGGAGCTGTTTTTT.

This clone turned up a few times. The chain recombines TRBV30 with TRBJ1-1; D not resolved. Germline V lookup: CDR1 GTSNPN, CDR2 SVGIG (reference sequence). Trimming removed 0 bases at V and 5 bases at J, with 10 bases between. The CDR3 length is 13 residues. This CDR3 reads CAWSVRSGTEAFF. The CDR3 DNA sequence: TGTGCCTGGAGTGTACGGAGCGGGACTGAAGCTTTCTTT. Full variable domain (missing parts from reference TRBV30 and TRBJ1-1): SQTIHQWPATLVQPVGSPLSLECTVEGTSNPNLYWYRQAAGRGLQLLFYSVGIGQISSEVPQNLSASRPQDRQFILSSKKLLLSDSGFYLCAWSVRSGTEAFFGQGTRLTVV.

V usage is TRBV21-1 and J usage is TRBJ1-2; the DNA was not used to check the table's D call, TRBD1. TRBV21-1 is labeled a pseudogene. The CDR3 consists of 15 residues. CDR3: CASSKLGHTNYGYTF. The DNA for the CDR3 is TGTGCCAGCAGCAAACTCGGACACACAAACTATGGCTACACCTTC.

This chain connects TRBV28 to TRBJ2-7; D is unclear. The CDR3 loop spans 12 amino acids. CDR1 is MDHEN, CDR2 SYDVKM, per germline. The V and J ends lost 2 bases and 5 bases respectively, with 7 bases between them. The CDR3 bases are TGTGCCAGCAGTTTAAGGGCGGACGAGCAGTACTTC. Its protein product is CASSLRADEQYF.

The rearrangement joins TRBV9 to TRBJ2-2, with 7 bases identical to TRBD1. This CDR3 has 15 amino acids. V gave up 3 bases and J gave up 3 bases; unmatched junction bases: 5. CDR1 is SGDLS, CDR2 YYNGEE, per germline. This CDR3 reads CASSAAGTDTGELFF. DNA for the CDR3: TGTGCCAGCAGCGCCGCCGGGACAGACACCGGGGAGCTGTTTTTT.

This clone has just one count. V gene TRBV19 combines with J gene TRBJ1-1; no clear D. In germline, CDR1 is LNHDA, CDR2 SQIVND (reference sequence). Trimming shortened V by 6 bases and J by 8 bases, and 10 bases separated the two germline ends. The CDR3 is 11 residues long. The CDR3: CASRNLAEAFF. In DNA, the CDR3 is TGTGCCAGTAGGAACCTTGCCGAAGCTTTCTTT. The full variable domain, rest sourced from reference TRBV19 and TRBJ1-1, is DGGITQSPKYLFRKEGQNVTLSCEQNLNHDAMYWYRQDPGQGLRLIYYSQIVNDFQKGDIAEGYSVSREKKESFPLTVTSAQKNPTAFYLCASRNLAEAFFGQGTRLTVV.

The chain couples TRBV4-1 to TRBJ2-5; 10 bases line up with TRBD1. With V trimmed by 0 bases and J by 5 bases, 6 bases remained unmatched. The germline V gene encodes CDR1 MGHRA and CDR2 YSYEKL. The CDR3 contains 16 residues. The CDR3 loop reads CASSQDPGTGVETQYF. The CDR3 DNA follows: TGCGCCAGCAGCCAAGACCCCGGGACAGGGGTCGAGACCCAGTACTTC.

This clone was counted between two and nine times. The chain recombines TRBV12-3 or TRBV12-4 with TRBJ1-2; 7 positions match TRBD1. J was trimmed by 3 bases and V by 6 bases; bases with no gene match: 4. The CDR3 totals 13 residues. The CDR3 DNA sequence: TGTGCCAGCAGCACAGGGGTAGACTATGGCTACACCTTC. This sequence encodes CASSTGVDYGYTF.

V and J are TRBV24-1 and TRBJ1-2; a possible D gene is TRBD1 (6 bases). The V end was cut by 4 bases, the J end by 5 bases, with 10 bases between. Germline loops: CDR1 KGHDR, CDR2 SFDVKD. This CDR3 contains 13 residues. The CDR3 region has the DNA TGTGCCACCAGTGAGGGGACAACTTATGGCTACACCTTC. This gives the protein CATSEGTTYGYTF.

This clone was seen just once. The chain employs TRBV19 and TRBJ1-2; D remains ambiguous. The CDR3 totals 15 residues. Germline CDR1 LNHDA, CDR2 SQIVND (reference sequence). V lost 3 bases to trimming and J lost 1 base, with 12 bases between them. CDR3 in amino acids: CASSIGQTINYGYTF. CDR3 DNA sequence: TGTGCCAGTAGTATTGGGCAGACCATTAACTATGGCTACACCTTC.

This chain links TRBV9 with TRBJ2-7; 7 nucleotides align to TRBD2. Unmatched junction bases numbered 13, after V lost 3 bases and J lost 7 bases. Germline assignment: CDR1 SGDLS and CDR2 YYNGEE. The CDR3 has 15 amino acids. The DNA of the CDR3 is TGTGCCAGCAGCGGTCGGGGAGGGGACCTACGAGAGCAGTACTTC. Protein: CASSGRGGDLREQYF.

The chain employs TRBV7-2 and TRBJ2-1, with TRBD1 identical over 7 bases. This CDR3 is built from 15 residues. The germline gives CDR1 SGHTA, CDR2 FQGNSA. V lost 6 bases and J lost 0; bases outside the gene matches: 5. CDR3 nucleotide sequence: TGTGCCAGCAGAAAGGGACAGAGCTCCTACAATGAGCAGTTCTTC. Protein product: CASRKGQSSYNEQFF. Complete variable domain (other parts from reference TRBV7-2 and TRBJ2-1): GAGVSQSPSNKVTEKGKDVELRCDPISGHTALYWYRQSLGQGLEFLIYFQGNSAPDKSGLPSDRFSAERTGGSVSTLTIQRTQQEDSAVYLCASRKGQSSYNEQFFGPGTRLTVL.

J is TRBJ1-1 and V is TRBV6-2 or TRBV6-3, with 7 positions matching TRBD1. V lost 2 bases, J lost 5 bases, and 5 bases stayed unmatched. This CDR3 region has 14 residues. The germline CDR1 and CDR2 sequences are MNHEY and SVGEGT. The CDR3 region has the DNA TGTGCCAGCAGTTACGACAGGGTGGCAACTGAAGCTTTCTTT. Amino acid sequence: CASSYDRVATEAFF.

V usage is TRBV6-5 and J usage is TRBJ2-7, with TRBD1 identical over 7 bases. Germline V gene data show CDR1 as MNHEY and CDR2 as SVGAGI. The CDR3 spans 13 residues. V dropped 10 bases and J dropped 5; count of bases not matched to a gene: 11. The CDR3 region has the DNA TGTGCCACCGACAGGGTTGGGAAAAACGAGCAGTACTTC. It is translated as CATDRVGKNEQYF.

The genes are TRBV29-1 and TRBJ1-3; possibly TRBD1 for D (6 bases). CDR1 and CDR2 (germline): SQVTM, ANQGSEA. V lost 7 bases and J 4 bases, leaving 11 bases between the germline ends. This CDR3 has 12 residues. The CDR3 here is CSAWGGGNTIYF. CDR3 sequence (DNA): TGCAGCGCGTGGGGGGGCGGAAACACCATATATTTT.

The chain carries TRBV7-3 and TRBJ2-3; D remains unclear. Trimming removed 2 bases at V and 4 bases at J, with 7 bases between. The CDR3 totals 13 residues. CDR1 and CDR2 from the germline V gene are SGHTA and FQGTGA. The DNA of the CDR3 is TGTGCCAGCAGCTTACGGCTAGCAGATACGCAGTATTTT. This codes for CASSLRLADTQYF.

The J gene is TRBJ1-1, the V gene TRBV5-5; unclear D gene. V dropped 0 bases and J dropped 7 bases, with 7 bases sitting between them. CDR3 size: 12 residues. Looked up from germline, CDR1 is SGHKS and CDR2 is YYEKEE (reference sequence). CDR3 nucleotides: TGTGCCAGCAGCTTGGTGTACGGTGAAGCTTTCTTT. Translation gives CASSLVYGEAFF. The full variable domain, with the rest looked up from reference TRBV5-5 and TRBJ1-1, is DAGVTQSPTHLIKTRGQQVTLRCSPISGHKSVSWYQQVLGQGPQFIFQYYEKEERGRGNFPDRFSARQFPNYSSELNVNALLLGDSALYLCASSLVYGEAFFGQGTRLTVV.

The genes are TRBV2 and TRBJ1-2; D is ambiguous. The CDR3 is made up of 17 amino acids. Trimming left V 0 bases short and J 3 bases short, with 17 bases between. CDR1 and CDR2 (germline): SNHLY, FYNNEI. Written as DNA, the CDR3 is TGTGCCAGCAGTGAAGCAACAAGACCGACGGACTACTATGGCTACACCTTC. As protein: CASSEATRPTDYYGYTF. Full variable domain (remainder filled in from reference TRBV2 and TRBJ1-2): EPEVTQTPSHQVTQMGQEVILRCVPISNHLYFYWYRQILGQKVEFLVSFYNNEISEKSEIFDDQFSVERPDGSNFTLKIRSTKLEDSAMYFCASSEATRPTDYYGYTFGSGTRLTVV.

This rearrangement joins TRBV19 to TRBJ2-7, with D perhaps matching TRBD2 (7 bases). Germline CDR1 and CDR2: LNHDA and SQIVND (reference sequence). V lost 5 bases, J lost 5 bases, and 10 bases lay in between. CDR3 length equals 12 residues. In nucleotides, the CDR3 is TGTGCCAGTAGTGGGGGGGCTCACGAGCAGTACTTC. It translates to CASSGGAHEQYF.

CDR3 residues: CATSVGNQPQHF. The CDR3 DNA reads as TGTGCCACCAGTGTCGGCAATCAGCCCCAGCATTTT. V is TRBV24-1 and J is TRBJ1-5; D gene ambiguous. Trimming shortened V by 5 bases and J by 2 bases, and 3 bases separated the two germline ends. Germline V gives CDR1 KGHDR, CDR2 SFDVKD. CDR3 length equals 12 residues.

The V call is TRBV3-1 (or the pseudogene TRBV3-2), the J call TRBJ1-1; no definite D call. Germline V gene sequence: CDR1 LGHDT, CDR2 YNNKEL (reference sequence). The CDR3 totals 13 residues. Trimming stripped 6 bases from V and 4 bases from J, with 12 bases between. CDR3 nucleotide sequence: TGTGCCAGCAGAGAGGCAGTGTTCACTGAAGCTTTCTTT. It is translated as CASREAVFTEAFF.

The DNA for the CDR3 is TGTGCCACCCTCGAGGCTAATGAAAAACTGTTTTTT. This codes for CATLEANEKLFF. The V gene is TRBV28, the J gene TRBJ1-4; D gene unclear. The germline V gene has CDR1 MDHEN and CDR2 SYDVKM. The CDR3 length is 12 residues. V dropped 10 bases and J dropped 3 bases, with 9 bases sitting between them.